A selection of T cell receptor beta chains follows, all from one sample in a study of siplizumab effects on memory and regulatory T cells. The method was immunoSEQ multiplex PCR; TCRdb's version includes in-frame clones alone and lacks a portion of them. The table has approximately 75,000 clones, roughly 93% seen once. The specimen was CD8+ T cells sorted from blood. The receptors come from a human donor in good health. CDR3s include the opening cysteine and the closing phenylalanine or tryptophan. D genes are given only for firm matches. Rows give clone size only sometimes, using once, few, many, or a class for an expanded clone.

v_call,d_call,clone_size,j_call,cdr3_nt,cdr3_aa
TRBV13,TRBD2,.,TRBJ2-7,TGTGCCAGCAGCTTAGCTAGCGGGGGGACCTACGAGCAGTACTTC,CASSLASGGTYEQYF
TRBV2,.,.,TRBJ2-5,TGTGCCAGCAGTGAGATAAAAGACGCCTACCAAGAGACCCAGTACTTC,CASSEIKDAYQETQYF
TRBV19,.,.,TRBJ1-1,TGTGCCAGTCTGGAGGGGAACACTGAAGCTTTCTTT,CASLEGNTEAFF
TRBV5-1,.,once,TRBJ2-2,TGCGCCAGCAGCTTGGGAGGGACCGGGGAGCTGTTTTTT,CASSLGGTGELFF
TRBV29-1,TRBD2,.,TRBJ2-1,TGCGGGACTAGCCCCTACAATGAGCAGTTCTTC,CGTSPYNEQFF
TRBV5-6,TRBD1,once,TRBJ1-2,TGTGCCAGCAGCTTTCTCACAGGGGGAAACTATGGCTACACCTTC,CASSFLTGGNYGYTF
TRBV4-1,TRBD1,.,TRBJ1-5,TGCGCCAGCAGCCAAGTACAGGGGGACAATCAGCCCCAGCATTTT,CASSQVQGDNQPQHF
TRBV6-1,.,.,TRBJ2-4,TGTGCCAGCAGTGAATGGGGTTCCAAAAACATTCAGTACTTC,CASSEWGSKNIQYF
TRBV7-2,TRBD2,.,TRBJ2-5,TGTGCCAGCAGCAGACCCCCCAGACTAGCGGGCCGGGAAGAGACCCAGTACTTC,CASSRPPRLAGREETQYF
TRBV19,TRBD1,.,TRBJ1-6,TGTGCCAGTACCTCCGGGACAGGGGGTACTCCCCTCCACTTT,CASTSGTGGTPLHF
TRBV5-6,TRBD1,once,TRBJ2-7,TGTGCCAGCAGCTTGGAGCTAGACAGGGGTCGCGGTGAGCAGTACTTC,CASSLELDRGRGEQYF
TRBV19,.,.,TRBJ1-1,TGTGCCAGTAGTATCTCCGCGAACACTGAAGCTTTCTTT,CASSISANTEAFF
TRBV7-9,.,.,TRBJ1-4,TGTGCCAGCAGCTTAGAGGTTGGGGGTGGCGAAAAACTGTTTTTT,CASSLEVGGGEKLFF
TRBV11-3,.,.,TRBJ1-3,TGTGCCAGCAGCTTAGGCCCTGGCGGCACGAACTCTGGAAACACCATATATTTT,CASSLGPGGTNSGNTIYF
TRBV19,.,.,TRBJ1-1,TGTGCCAGTAGTATAGAAGGGGTTGAAGCTTTCTTT,CASSIEGVEAFF
TRBV4-2,.,few,TRBJ1-2,TGTGCCAGCAGCCAACTACGGTCTAACTATGGCTACACCTTC,CASSQLRSNYGYTF
TRBV7-6,TRBD1,.,TRBJ1-2,TGTGCCAGCAGCTTCGGAACCGGGGACAGCCACTATGGCTACACCTTC,CASSFGTGDSHYGYTF
TRBV16,.,.,TRBJ2-1,TGTGCCAGCAGCCGGTCCGGGGCTGAGCAGTTCTTC,CASSRSGAEQFF
TRBV11-2,.,.,TRBJ1-1,TGTGCCAGCAGCTCGGTGTCAGACACTGAAGCTTTCTTT,CASSSVSDTEAFF
TRBV9,.,.,TRBJ2-3,TGTGCCAGCAGCGTTGGTGCCTTAGATACGCAGTATTTT,CASSVGALDTQYF
TRBV5-1,.,.,TRBJ2-5,TGCGCCAGCAGCTTGTTTCCGGGCGCGGGAGAGACCCAGTACTTC,CASSLFPGAGETQYF
TRBV7-2,.,.,TRBJ2-3,TGTGCCAGCGTCCGGGACCACACAGATACGCAGTATTTT,CASVRDHTDTQYF
TRBV19,TRBD1,.,TRBJ2-1,TGTGCCAGTAGTACCGGGACAGTCTCCTACAATGAGCAGTTCTTC,CASSTGTVSYNEQFF
TRBV7-8,.,.,TRBJ1-1,TGTGCCAGCAGCCCCCGGACAGCGTCGAACACTGAAGCTTTCTTT,CASSPRTASNTEAFF
TRBV10-2,.,few,TRBJ2-7,TGCGCCAGCAGTGAGGGCGGCGAGCAGTACTTC,CASSEGGEQYF
TRBV7-9,TRBD2,once,TRBJ2-2,TGTGCCAGCAGCCCGAGCGGGGGTAGAGACACCGGGGAGCTGTTTTTT,CASSPSGGRDTGELFF
TRBV9,.,.,TRBJ2-1,TGTGCCAGCAGCGTAGAGGGTGGACCCTACAATGAGCAGTTCTTC,CASSVEGGPYNEQFF
TRBV4-1,.,.,TRBJ1-1,TGCGCCAGCAGCCAATTCGGGCAGGGTGGCACTGAAGCTTTCTTT,CASSQFGQGGTEAFF
TRBV2,.,.,TRBJ2-7,TGTGCCAGCAGGAGTTCCTACGAGCAGTACTTC,CASRSSYEQYF
TRBV13,TRBD1,.,TRBJ1-5,TGTGCCAGCAGCCCCAGGGGGTTGGATCAGCCCCAGCATTTT,CASSPRGLDQPQHF
TRBV7-8,.,once,TRBJ1-3,TGTGCCAGCAGCCAAGACGGATTCTCTGGAAACACCATATATTTT,CASSQDGFSGNTIYF
TRBV9,.,.,TRBJ1-5,TGTGCCAGCAGCCTGACGGATAGCAATCAGCCCCAGCATTTT,CASSLTDSNQPQHF
TRBV11-1,.,.,TRBJ2-2,TGTGCCAGCAGCTTGGGACCCGGGGAGCTGTTTTTT,CASSLGPGELFF
TRBV6-4,.,.,TRBJ1-1,TGTGCCAGCAGGGATAACACTGAAGCTTTCTTT,CASRDNTEAFF
TRBV4-1,.,.,TRBJ1-5,TGCGCCAGCAGCCAAGACCGGGGGGAGGGTCAGCCCCAGCATTTT,CASSQDRGEGQPQHF
TRBV10-2,TRBD1,.,TRBJ2-1,TGCGCCAGCAGCCACCCGGGACAGGGGGAAAATGAGCAGTTCTTC,CASSHPGQGENEQFF
TRBV27,TRBD2,.,TRBJ2-7,TGTGCCAGCAGTTTATGGGGGACTAGCGGGGAGCAGTACTTC,CASSLWGTSGEQYF
TRBV7-4,.,.,TRBJ2-3,TGTGCCAGCAGTGGGTCAAGCACAGATACGCAGTATTTT,CASSGSSTDTQYF
TRBV7-2,TRBD2,once,TRBJ2-1,TGTGCCAGCAGCTTAGCGGGGGCAGGGACTAGCCTCTACAATGAGCAGTTCTTC,CASSLAGAGTSLYNEQFF
TRBV4-1,.,.,TRBJ1-5,TGCGCCAGCAGCCTGACAGCGGATCAGCCCCAGCATTTT,CASSLTADQPQHF
TRBV28,TRBD2,.,TRBJ2-3,TGTGCCAGCAGCCTCGTGAGCGGGGGGGTTGGTACGCAGTATTTT,CASSLVSGGVGTQYF
TRBV5-6,.,few,TRBJ1-1,TGTGCCAGCAGCTTGGGGGGACAAGGATTCTTT,CASSLGGQGFF
TRBV9,TRBD1,once,TRBJ1-2,TGTGCCAGCAGCACTTGGGACAGGACTAACTATGGCTACACCTTC,CASSTWDRTNYGYTF
TRBV10-3,TRBD2,.,TRBJ2-3,TGTGCCATCAGCCTTAGCGGGGGGGCGGGAGATACGCAGTATTTT,CAISLSGGAGDTQYF
TRBV27,TRBD2,.,TRBJ2-1,TGTGCCAGCAGTGGACTAGCCGCCTACAATGAGCAGTTCTTC,CASSGLAAYNEQFF
TRBV5-6,.,.,TRBJ2-4,TGTGCCAGCAGCCTGAACGGGGGAAACATTCAGTACTTC,CASSLNGGNIQYF
TRBV6-4,.,once,TRBJ2-3,TGTGCCAGCAGTGAACAGGGAGGTACAGATACGCAGTATTTT,CASSEQGGTDTQYF
TRBV29-1,TRBD1,.,TRBJ1-1,TGCAGCGTTGAGACAGGGTTAAACACTGAAGCTTTCTTT,CSVETGLNTEAFF
TRBV9,.,.,TRBJ1-3,TGTGCCAGCAGCCCCGCGGGCTCTGGAAACACCATATATTTT,CASSPAGSGNTIYF
TRBV6-4,.,.,TRBJ1-1,TGTGCCAGCAGTGAGGGGGCGGGTGAAGCTTTCTTT,CASSEGAGEAFF
TRBV7-7,.,.,TRBJ1-4,TGTGCCAGCAGCTTAGGGATACGGGGGGCAGCTAATGAAAAACTGTTTTTT,CASSLGIRGAANEKLFF
TRBV5-1,TRBD1,.,TRBJ2-1,TGCGCCAGCAGCCCGGGGACAGGGGGCTACAATGAGCAGTTCTTC,CASSPGTGGYNEQFF
TRBV28,.,once,TRBJ1-5,TGTGCCAGCAGTCCGTGGGGGGACGCCAGCAATCAGCCCCAGCATTTT,CASSPWGDASNQPQHF
TRBV4-1,.,.,TRBJ1-5,TGCGCCAGCAGCCAAGGGGGCATTCAGCCCCAGCATTTT,CASSQGGIQPQHF
TRBV4-3,.,.,TRBJ2-7,TGCGCCAGCAGCCAAGATGCACAGGCGACCTACGAGCAGTACTTC,CASSQDAQATYEQYF
TRBV4-1,.,.,TRBJ2-7,TGCGCCAGCAGCCAAGATTTCTCAGGGCAGCAGTACTTC,CASSQDFSGQQYF
TRBV21-1,.,.,TRBJ2-1,TGTGCCAGCAGCATAGGGGGCCCTACAGGAGCAACATACAATGAGCAGTTCTTC,CASSIGGPTGATYNEQFF
TRBV30,TRBD1,once,TRBJ2-2,TGTGCCTGGACCGGGACAGGGAACACCGGGGAGCTGTTTTTT,CAWTGTGNTGELFF
TRBV7-6,.,.,TRBJ1-5,TGTGCCAGCAGCTTAGGTGCTCTCAATCAGCCCCAGCATTTT,CASSLGALNQPQHF